This T cell receptor beta chain was retrieved from a study of identical twins. This clonotype has ten or more counts. TCRdb re-called the 5' RACE reads with MiXCR, one entry per CDR3 protein. This table holds 130,000 to 150,000 distinct CDR3 sequences, approximately 3.5% found once. J was trimmed by 8 bases and V by 6 bases; bases with no gene match: 11. The CDR3 contains 16 residues. CDR1 is SGHAT and CDR2 is FQNNGV in the germline V gene. The sequencing input was memory T cells sorted from blood. V and J are TRBV11-2 and TRBJ2-1; 12 bases match TRBD2. The receptor was derived from a man younger than 30 in good health. The CDR3 here is CASSFLTSGSADEQFF. In DNA, the CDR3 is TGTGCCAGCAGTTTCCTGACTAGCGGGAGTGCCGATGAGCAGTTCTTC. Complete variable domain (other parts from reference TRBV11-2 and TRBJ2-1): EAGVAQSPRYKIIEKRQSVAFWCNPISGHATLYWYQQILGQGPKLLIQFQNNGVVDDSQLPKDRFSAERLKGVDSTLKIQPAKLEDSAVYLCASSFLTSGSADEQFFGPGTRLTVL.